The clone carrying this TCR beta chain was seen ten or more times. Its cognate antigen is unknown. TCRdb used MiXCR to reprocess the 5' RACE reads, holding one entry per CDR3 protein. This sample has about 570,000 distinct CDR3 sequences; 9.5% to 10% occur once, and the top ten carry around 3.2%. These data come from a study of identical twins. CDR1 KGHSH and CDR2 LQKENI come from the germline V gene. The CDR3 totals 15 residues. The ends were cut back, 3 bases at V and 4 bases at J, with 15 bases in the middle. Study-wide results and limits: Researchers caution that invariant MAIT and iNKT cells could partly confound zero-insertion analyses.

Everyone who donated was a healthy Caucasian. This sample also belongs to another study, concerning yellow fever vaccine responses in identical twins.

The source material was PBMCs. This sequence originates from a woman under 30 in good health. V usage is TRBV18 and J usage is TRBJ1-1, with D possibly being TRBD1 (5 bases). The CDR3 loop reads CASSPTRQQGTEAFF. CDR3 sequence (DNA): TGTGCCAGCTCACCTACAAGACAGCAAGGCACTGAAGCTTTCTTT.